The rows below give T cell receptor beta chains drawn from one sample of a study of technical replicates of blood from a handful of donors. The protocol was immunoSEQ multiplex PCR, while the TCRdb copy is restricted to in-frame clones and leaves out a portion. The data show 75,000 to 90,000 clones, 96% seen once. Sequenced sample: T cells isolated from PBMCs. All receptors come from a human donor in good health. Both conserved end residues are part of each CDR3. Each record gives: V gene, D gene, J gene, CDR3 DNA, CDR3 protein. The D gene is left open where the match is weak.

v_gene: TRBV11-2; d_gene: TRBD1; j_gene: TRBJ1-1; CDR3nt: TGTGCCAGCAGCCCGACAGGGCGACAGAACACTGAAGCTTTCTTT; CDR3aa: CASSPTGRQNTEAFF
v_gene: TRBV6-5; d_gene: TRBD1; j_gene: TRBJ1-2; CDR3nt: TGTGCCAGCAGCCCAGGGGGCTATGGCTACACCTTC; CDR3aa: CASSPGGYGYTF
v_gene: TRBV7-9; d_gene: TRBD2; j_gene: TRBJ2-1; CDR3nt: TGTGCCAGCAGCTCAGGACTAGCGGGAGTTGAGCAGTTCTTC; CDR3aa: CASSSGLAGVEQFF
v_gene: TRBV9; d_gene: NA; j_gene: TRBJ1-4; CDR3nt: TGTGCCAGCAGCCCGGGGGAAAAACTGTTTTTT; CDR3aa: CASSPGEKLFF
v_gene: TRBV7-2; d_gene: NA; j_gene: TRBJ1-5; CDR3nt: TGTGCCAGCAGCCGAAAAACAGCTCCCGGCGATCAGCCCCAGCATTTT; CDR3aa: CASSRKTAPGDQPQHF
v_gene: TRBV6-6; d_gene: NA; j_gene: TRBJ2-1; CDR3nt: TGTGCCAGCAGTTCTTTAGGGGTTGAGCAGTTCTTC; CDR3aa: CASSSLGVEQFF
v_gene: TRBV9; d_gene: NA; j_gene: TRBJ2-1; CDR3nt: TGTGCCAGCAGCGTAGAGCGGGACATATACAATGAGCAGTTCTTC; CDR3aa: CASSVERDIYNEQFF
v_gene: TRBV7-9; d_gene: TRBD1; j_gene: TRBJ1-1; CDR3nt: TGTGCCAGCAGCGCCTTTATTGACAGGGCGAGACCGAACACTGAAGCTTTCTTT; CDR3aa: CASSAFIDRARPNTEAFF
v_gene: TRBV4-1; d_gene: NA; j_gene: TRBJ1-1; CDR3nt: TGCGCCAGCAGCCTACCTACTAGCGGTGAAGCTTTCTTT; CDR3aa: CASSLPTSGEAFF
v_gene: TRBV18; d_gene: NA; j_gene: TRBJ2-7; CDR3nt: TGTGCCAGCTCACCAACTAACGATCCCTACGAGCAGTACTTC; CDR3aa: CASSPTNDPYEQYF
v_gene: TRBV30; d_gene: NA; j_gene: TRBJ1-4; CDR3nt: TGTGCCTGGAGTGTACAGGGTAATGAAAAACTGTTTTTT; CDR3aa: CAWSVQGNEKLFF
v_gene: TRBV5-6; d_gene: TRBD1; j_gene: TRBJ1-1; CDR3nt: TGTGCCAGCAGCAAAAGGGACAGGAACACTGAAGCTTTCTTT; CDR3aa: CASSKRDRNTEAFF
v_gene: TRBV2; d_gene: NA; j_gene: TRBJ2-1; CDR3nt: TGTGCCGGTAGCCGGGGTTCCTACAATGAGCAGTTCTTC; CDR3aa: CAGSRGSYNEQFF
v_gene: TRBV29-1; d_gene: TRBD1; j_gene: TRBJ2-2; CDR3nt: TGCAGCGTTGTATTAGGGACAGGGTTGGGTCGGCTGTTTTTT; CDR3aa: CSVVLGTGLGRLFF
v_gene: TRBV7-2; d_gene: TRBD1; j_gene: TRBJ1-5; CDR3nt: TGTGCCAGCAGCCCGGGGACAGGGATAGAGCCCCAGCATTTT; CDR3aa: CASSPGTGIEPQHF
v_gene: TRBV18; d_gene: NA; j_gene: TRBJ2-7; CDR3nt: TGTGCCAGCTCACCCGCCCTAGCGGAAGGGGGTTACGAGCAGTACTTC; CDR3aa: CASSPALAEGGYEQYF
v_gene: TRBV18; d_gene: NA; j_gene: TRBJ1-3; CDR3nt: TGTGCCAGCTCGCGAGAGCTTGGAAACACCATATATTTT; CDR3aa: CASSRELGNTIYF
v_gene: TRBV7-9; d_gene: NA; j_gene: TRBJ1-4; CDR3nt: TGTGCCAGCAGCTTGGACAGCGGGGCTTATGAAAAACTGTTTTTT; CDR3aa: CASSLDSGAYEKLFF
v_gene: TRBV13; d_gene: NA; j_gene: TRBJ2-7; CDR3nt: TGTGCCAGCAGCTTGAAGACAGCCTACGAGCAGTACTTC; CDR3aa: CASSLKTAYEQYF
v_gene: TRBV9; d_gene: NA; j_gene: TRBJ1-3; CDR3nt: TGTGCCAGCAGCGTAGGTGGGGAGGCTGGAAACACCATATATTTT; CDR3aa: CASSVGGEAGNTIYF
v_gene: TRBV7-9; d_gene: TRBD2; j_gene: TRBJ2-7; CDR3nt: TGTGCCAGCAGGATGTCACTAGCGGGCTACGAGCAGTACTTC; CDR3aa: CASRMSLAGYEQYF
v_gene: TRBV7-2; d_gene: NA; j_gene: TRBJ2-5; CDR3nt: TGTGCCAGCAGCTTAGACAGGGAAGAGACCCAGTACTTC; CDR3aa: CASSLDREETQYF
v_gene: TRBV7-8; d_gene: TRBD2; j_gene: TRBJ2-7; CDR3nt: TGTGCCAGCAGCTTGGGGAGGGGCTTTTACGAGCAGTACTTC; CDR3aa: CASSLGRGFYEQYF
v_gene: TRBV7-8; d_gene: TRBD1; j_gene: TRBJ2-7; CDR3nt: TGTGCCAGCACAGGGGGCATAGACGAGCAGTACTTC; CDR3aa: CASTGGIDEQYF
v_gene: TRBV19; d_gene: NA; j_gene: TRBJ1-4; CDR3nt: TGTGCCAGTAGTAAGTGGGGCAAGACCAAGGGAACTAATGAAAAACTGTTTTTT; CDR3aa: CASSKWGKTKGTNEKLFF